This T cell receptor (beta chain) was identified in a study of beta chain features in type 1 diabetes. Study-wide results and caveats: Diminished insertions and augmented deletions at VDJ junctions characterized type 1 diabetes patients. Across patients, naive, central memory and Treg TCRB repertoires exhibited apparently greater similarity than was observed across healthy donors. Any HLA type influence on TCRB rearrangement was left unresolved here. Moderately but significantly shorter TCRB CDR3s were found in Type 1 diabetes patients in all four CD4+ subsets.

Every single donor gave one heparinised blood draw, and these averaged roughly 0.11 L. Sequencing targeted expressed TCRB transcripts, as all isolated RNA had been reverse transcribed. The table came from immunoSEQ multiplex PCR; TCRdb's copy has only in-frame clones and leaves some out. The sample consists of roughly 400,000 clones, over 8.5% of them appearing once. On this clone itself: Its antigen is currently unknown.

The receptor was derived from a man younger than 40 with type 1 diabetes. The sample comprised central memory CD4+ T cells from blood.

CDR3 amino acids: CASSQGNELEYGYTF. In DNA form, the CDR3 reads TGTGCCAGCAGCCAAGGAAATGAATTGGAATATGGCTACACCTTC. The J gene is TRBJ1-2, the V gene TRBV4-2; D gene unclear. Trimming shortened V by 1 base and J by 5 bases, and 14 bases separated the two germline ends. Germline CDR1 and CDR2: LGHNA and YNFKEQ. The CDR3 extends over 15 amino acids.